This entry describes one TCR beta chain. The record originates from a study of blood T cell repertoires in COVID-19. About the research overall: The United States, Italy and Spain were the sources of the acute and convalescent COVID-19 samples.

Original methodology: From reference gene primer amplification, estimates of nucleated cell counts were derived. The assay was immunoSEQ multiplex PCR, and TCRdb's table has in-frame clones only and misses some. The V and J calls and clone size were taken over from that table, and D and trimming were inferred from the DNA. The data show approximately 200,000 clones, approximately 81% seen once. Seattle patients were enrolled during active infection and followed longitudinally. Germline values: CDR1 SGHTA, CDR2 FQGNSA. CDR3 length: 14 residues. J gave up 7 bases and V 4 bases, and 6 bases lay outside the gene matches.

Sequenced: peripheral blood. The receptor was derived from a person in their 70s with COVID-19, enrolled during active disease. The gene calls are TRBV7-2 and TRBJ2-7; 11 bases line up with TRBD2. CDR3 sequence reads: CASSSFLAGGEQYF. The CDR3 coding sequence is TGTGCCAGCAGCTCCTTTCTAGCGGGAGGAGAGCAGTACTTC.